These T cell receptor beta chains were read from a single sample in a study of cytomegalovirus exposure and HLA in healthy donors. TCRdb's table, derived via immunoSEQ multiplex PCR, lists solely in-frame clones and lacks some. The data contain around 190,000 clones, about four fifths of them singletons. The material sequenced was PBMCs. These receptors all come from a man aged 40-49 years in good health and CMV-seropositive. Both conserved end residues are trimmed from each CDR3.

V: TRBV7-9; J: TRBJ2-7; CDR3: ASSPTGQGSYEQY
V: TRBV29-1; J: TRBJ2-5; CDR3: SVVRGSLGETQY
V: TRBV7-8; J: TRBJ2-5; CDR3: ASSLMISGGPGETQY
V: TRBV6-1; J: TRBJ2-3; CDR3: ASSEAVAGGTDTQY
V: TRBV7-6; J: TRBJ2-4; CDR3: ASSDAGLAGGRAKNIQY
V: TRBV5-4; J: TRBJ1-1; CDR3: ASSLGEGRTTEAF
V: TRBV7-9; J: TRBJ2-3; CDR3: ASSAGQSSADTQY
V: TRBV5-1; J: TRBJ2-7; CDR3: ASSFLADPSYEQY
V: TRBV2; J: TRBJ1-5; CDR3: ATRGREGNQPQH
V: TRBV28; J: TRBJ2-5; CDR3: ASQAGPETQY
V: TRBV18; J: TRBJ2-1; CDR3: ASSPSDFPEADNEQF
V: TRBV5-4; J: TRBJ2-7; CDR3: ASSRDRGYEQY
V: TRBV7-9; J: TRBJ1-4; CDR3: SSSLRGEKLF
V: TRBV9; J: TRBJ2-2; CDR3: ASSATTGGFSGELF
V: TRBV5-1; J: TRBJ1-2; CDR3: ASSPGQGVRGYT
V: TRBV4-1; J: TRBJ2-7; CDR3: ASSRGSGGASYEQY
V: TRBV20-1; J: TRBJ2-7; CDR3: SGRDIEQY
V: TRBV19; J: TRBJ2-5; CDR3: ASSVSGGASETQY
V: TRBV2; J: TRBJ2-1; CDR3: ASSQIEGWYEF
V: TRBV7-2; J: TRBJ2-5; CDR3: ASSLVPLALIQETQY
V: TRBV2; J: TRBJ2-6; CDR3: ASTGTSAGANVLT
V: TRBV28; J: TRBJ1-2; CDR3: ASSPPTGTNYGYT
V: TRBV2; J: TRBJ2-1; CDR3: ASSEAPRGNNEQF
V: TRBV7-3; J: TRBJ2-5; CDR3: ASSLTQTGEETQY
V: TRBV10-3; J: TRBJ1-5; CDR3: AISPSRDLSNQPQH
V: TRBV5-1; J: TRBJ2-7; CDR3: ASSLGTSPSYEQY
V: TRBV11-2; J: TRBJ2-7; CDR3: ASSLEGGRSPYEQY
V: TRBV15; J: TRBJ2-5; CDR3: ATSRGTGGETQY
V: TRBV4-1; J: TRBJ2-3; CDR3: ASSRPRLSGGGTDTQY
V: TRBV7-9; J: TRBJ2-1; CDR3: ASSLSGGVYNEQF
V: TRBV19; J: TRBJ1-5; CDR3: ASSSQGNQPQH
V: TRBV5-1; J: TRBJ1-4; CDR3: ASSSGQGSANEKLF
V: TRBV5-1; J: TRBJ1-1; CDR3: ASSLASGVNTEAF
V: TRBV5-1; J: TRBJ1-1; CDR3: TSSTTPNTEAF
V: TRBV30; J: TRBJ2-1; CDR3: AWNLAGGYDEQF
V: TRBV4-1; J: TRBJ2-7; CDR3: ASSQDPKGASEQY
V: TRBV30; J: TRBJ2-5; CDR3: AWRDGTGGETQY
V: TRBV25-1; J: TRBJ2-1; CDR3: ASSDRYNEQF
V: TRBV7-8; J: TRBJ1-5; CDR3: ASSSGQGSQPQH
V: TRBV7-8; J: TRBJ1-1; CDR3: ASSLITGHYEGTEAF
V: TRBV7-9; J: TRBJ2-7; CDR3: ASSLDPGRGSYEQY
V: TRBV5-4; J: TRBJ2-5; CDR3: ASSPGLAGLETQY
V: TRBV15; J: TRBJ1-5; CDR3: ATSRDHGNQPQH
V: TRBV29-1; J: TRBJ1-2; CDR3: SAETGGYGYT
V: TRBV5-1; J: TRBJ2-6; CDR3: ASSQTGFFTRSGANVLT
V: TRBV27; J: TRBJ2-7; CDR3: ASRTSGGYEQY
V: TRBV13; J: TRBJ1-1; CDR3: ASSYRDRATYTEAF
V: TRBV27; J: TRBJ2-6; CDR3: ASRPGLPYSGANVLT
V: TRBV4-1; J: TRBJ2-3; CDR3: ASSQDLLPQGSTDTQY
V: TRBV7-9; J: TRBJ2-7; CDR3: ASSPGTGLAGSSYEQY